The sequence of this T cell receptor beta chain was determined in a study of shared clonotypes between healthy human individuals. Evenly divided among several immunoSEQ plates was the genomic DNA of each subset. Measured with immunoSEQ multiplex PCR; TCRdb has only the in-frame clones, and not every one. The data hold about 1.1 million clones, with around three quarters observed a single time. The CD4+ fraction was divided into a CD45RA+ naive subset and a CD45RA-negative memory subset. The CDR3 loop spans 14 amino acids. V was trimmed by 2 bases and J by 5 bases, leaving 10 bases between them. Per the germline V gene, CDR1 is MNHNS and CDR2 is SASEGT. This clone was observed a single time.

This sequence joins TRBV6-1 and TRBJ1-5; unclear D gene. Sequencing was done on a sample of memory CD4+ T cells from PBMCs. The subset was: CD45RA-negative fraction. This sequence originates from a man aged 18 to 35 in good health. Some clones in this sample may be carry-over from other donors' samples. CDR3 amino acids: CASSESRPDQPQHF. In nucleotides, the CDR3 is TGTGCCAGCAGTGAATCCCGGCCGGATCAGCCCCAGCATTTT.